Sequencing of this T cell receptor beta chain was carried out in a study of blood T cell repertoires in COVID-19 (dated by TCRdb to 2019 to 2021). With respect to the entire study: Collaborator samples came from the United States, Italy and Spain and covered acute and convalescent phases of COVID-19. HLA class I and class II types, where available, came from metadata supplied by the sample provider rather than from assay-based typing. Sample metadata almost always included a de-identified subject ID, COVID-19 status, age in years and sex. A freely available public database, intended as a resource for researchers studying the immune response to SARS-CoV-2, is where the repertoires were released. Samples were obtained from the ongoing ImmuneRACE study (first 160 participants) and from about 1,300 subjects provided by 6 global collaborators. The prospective study material was composed of cDNA or gDNA derived from T cells, B-cell-depleted T cells, or PBMCs. Subjects who had been exposed to COVID-19, were actively infected with it, or had recovered from it provided the deeply sampled blood TCRbeta repertoires that made up the dataset.

TCRbeta CDR3 regions were amplified from genomic DNA using the immunoSEQ Assay, a bias-controlled multiplex PCR. Turning to the authors' computational methods: Within the assay, amplification of reference gene primers was used to estimate how many nucleated cells each sample contained. To quantify the absolute abundance of each unique TCRbeta CDR3 rearrangement, sequence reads were collapsed and filtered. For each sample, productive Simpson clonality was calculated as the square root of Simpson's diversity index over productive rearrangements. Held by TCRdb, this immuneACCESS table contains in-frame sequences only and omits some clones. Under half of the omission traces to an unresolved V gene where checked; the cause of the rest is unknown. Clone size and V and J calls were adopted from that table, with D and trimming inferred from the DNA. The sample profile shows tens of thousands of clones; around 90% of them were found once. Roughly three fifths of the sample comes from the top ten.

As concerns this clone: Its antigen remains undetermined. No per-base quality is available; no much larger clone lies one base away.

Whole blood was collected in K2EDTA tubes by collaborating institutions according to the institutions' own protocols. For TCRbeta analysis, collaborators shipped samples as frozen whole blood, isolated PBMCs, or DNA extracted from either of those sample types. Via the germline V gene, CDR1 is SGHRS and CDR2 YFSETQ. The CDR3 contains 14 residues, cysteine and phenylalanine counted. The read is trimmed to its CDR3 DNA, 42 bases read in frame from base 1. Trimming costs V 4 bases and J 1 base, and their ends lie 8 bases apart. Broad study findings and their caveats: The quantity of clinical and demographic metadata differed by source and by participant and was supplied without curation.

The source is a man in his sixties or seventies with acute or convalescent COVID-19. The chain uses TRBV5-1 and TRBJ2-2; 5 matching bases give a weak D call of TRBD1. The sample comprised peripheral blood. The nucleotide sequence reads TGCGCCAGCAGCCCCGGACAGAACACCGGGGAGCTGTTTTTT. Translated, it gives CASSPGQNTGELFF. The CDR3 plus the reference TRBV5-1 and TRBJ2-2 genes for the other parts give the full variable domain: KAGVTQTPRYLIKTRGQQVTLSCSPISGHRSVSWYQQTPGQGLQFLFEYFSETQRNKGNFPGRFSGRQFSNSRSEMNVSTLELGDSALYLCASSPGQNTGELFFGEGSRLTVL.